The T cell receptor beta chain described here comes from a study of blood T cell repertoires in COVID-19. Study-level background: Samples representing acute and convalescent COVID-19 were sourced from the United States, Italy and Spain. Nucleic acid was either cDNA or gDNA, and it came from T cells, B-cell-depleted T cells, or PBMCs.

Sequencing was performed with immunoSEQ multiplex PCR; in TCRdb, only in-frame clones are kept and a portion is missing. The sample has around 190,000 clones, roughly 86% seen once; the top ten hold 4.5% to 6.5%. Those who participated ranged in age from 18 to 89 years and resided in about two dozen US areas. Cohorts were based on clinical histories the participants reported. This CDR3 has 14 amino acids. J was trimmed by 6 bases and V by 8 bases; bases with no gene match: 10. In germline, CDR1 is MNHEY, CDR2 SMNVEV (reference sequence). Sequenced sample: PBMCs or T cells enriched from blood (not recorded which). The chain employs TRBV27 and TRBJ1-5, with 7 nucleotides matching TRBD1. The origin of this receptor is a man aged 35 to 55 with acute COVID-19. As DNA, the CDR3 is TGTGCCAGCCGGGGACAGACATTTTCTCAGCCCCAGCATTTT. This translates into CASRGQTFSQPQHF.